This is a list of T cell receptor beta chains from one sample in a study of neurological immune-mediated disorders. Using its own MiXCR run on the 5' RACE reads, TCRdb lists one record per CDR3 protein. The sample yields about 60,000 distinct CDR3 sequences, more than 8% seen once. Material: PBMCs. Receptors were obtained from a man under 40 in good health. CDR3s include the opening cysteine and the closing phenylalanine or tryptophan. The order of the fields is clone size, D gene, J gene, V gene, CDR3 DNA, CDR3 protein. The D gene is left open where the match is weak. Part of the rows lack a size; the others show once, few, many or a class for expanded clones.

>many|TRBD1|TRBJ2-7|TRBV7-2
TGTGCCAGCAGCTTGAAGGGACAGGGCGGCGAGCAGTACTTC
CASSLKGQGGEQYF
>many|.|TRBJ2-5|TRBV11-2
TGTGCCAGCAGCAATGTGGGCAGGGGTGTCGAGACCCAGTACTTC
CASSNVGRGVETQYF
>many|.|TRBJ2-3|TRBV2
TGTGCCAGCGGGGGCTGGGGGGCGACAGATACGCAGTATTTT
CASGGWGATDTQYF
>.|.|TRBJ2-1|TRBV11-2
TGTGCCAGCAGCTTAGAGTTTACAGTCTTCAATGAGCAGTTCTTC
CASSLEFTVFNEQFF
>many|TRBD2|TRBJ2-3|TRBV27
TGTGCCAGCAGTTTATTGCTAGCGGACACAGATACGCAGTATTTT
CASSLLLADTDTQYF
>many|TRBD2|TRBJ2-5|TRBV5-6
TGTGCCAGCAGCTTCGGGGGGGCAGGCGAGACCCAGTACTTC
CASSFGGAGETQYF
>many|TRBD2|TRBJ2-7|TRBV3-1
TGTGCCAGCAGCCAAGATCCGAGCGGGAGCTCCTACGAGCAGTACTTC
CASSQDPSGSSYEQYF
>many|TRBD2|TRBJ2-7|TRBV9
TGTGCCAGCAGCGTAGCCATAGCGGGAGAGTACGAGCAGTACTTC
CASSVAIAGEYEQYF
>many|.|TRBJ2-2|TRBV9
TGTGCCAGCAGCGGGGCCGGGACTTCTTACACCGGGGAGCTGTTTTTT
CASSGAGTSYTGELFF
>many|.|TRBJ1-1|TRBV7-8
TGTGCCAGCAGCCTACGTGTTATCCGCCTTAACACTGAAGCTTTCTTT
CASSLRVIRLNTEAFF
>many|.|TRBJ1-5|TRBV5-1
TGCGCCAGCAGCTTGCTAGGGAATAGCAATCAGCCCCAGCATTTT
CASSLLGNSNQPQHF
>many|.|TRBJ2-1|TRBV7-2
TGTGCCAGCAGCAACCGACAGGCCCTTTACAATGAGCAGTTCTTC
CASSNRQALYNEQFF
>many|.|TRBJ2-1|TRBV4-3
TGCGCCAGCAGCCAAGAGGGTGGCAATGAGCAGTTCTTC
CASSQEGGNEQFF